These 21 T cell receptor beta chains originate from one sample sequenced in a study of esophageal squamous cell carcinoma under preoperative chemotherapy. Each CDR3 protein gets one entry after TCRdb re-called the PCR reads with MiXCR. The profile shows about 32,000 distinct CDR3 sequences, 52% of them singletons. The time point was: after preoperative PTX-NDP chemotherapy. The sample was gathered from a patient given preoperative chemotherapy. These receptors were taken from a human donor with esophageal squamous cell carcinoma. The donor label of this sample is uncertain.

With respect to this clonotype: A junction end diverges from the germline sequence, so it may reflect a read error. The chain joins TRBV6-1 to TRBJ2-5; D is perhaps TRBD1 or TRBD2 (5 bases each). The CDR3 extends over 16 amino acids. The germline V gene encodes CDR1 MNHNS and CDR2 SASEGT. CDR3 DNA sequence: TGTCCCAGCAGTGTATCGGGGCGGTGTGCCACAGACACGCAGTACTTC. Its protein is CPSSVSGRCATDTQYF.

This chain connects TRBV7-2 to TRBJ2-3, with 7 positions matching TRBD2. Germline V CDR1 and CDR2: SGHTA, FQGNSA. Losses at the gene ends were 3 bases for V and 1 base for J; bases not matched to a gene: 4. This CDR3 is built from 15 residues. CDR3 DNA sequence: TGTGCCAGCAGCTTTAGGGACTATCGCACAGATACGCAGTATTTT. Protein product: CASSFRDYRTDTQYF.

This rearrangement joins TRBV12-2 to TRBJ2-2. TRBV12-2 has pseudogene status. The CDR3 contains 13 residues. The CDR3 DNA reads TGTGGCAGCCAGGCTGGAAGCACAGAGACGCTGTATTTT. Translating it yields CGSQAGSTETLYF.

This chain connects TRBV27 to TRBJ2-7, with TRBD2 identical over 10 bases. The CDR3 is 14 amino acids. Germline-derived CDR1 and CDR2 are MNHEY and SMNVEV (reference sequence). The ends lost 4 bases at V and 3 bases at J; junction bases unmatched: 3. The CDR3 DNA reads TGTGCCAGCAGTTGGACTAGCGGAGGCTACGAGCAGTACTTC. Translation gives CASSWTSGGYEQYF.

This chain uses TRBV30 with TRBJ1-1; 7 nucleotides agree with TRBD1. V was pared by 3 bases and J by 6 bases, with 13 bases of the junction left unmatched. This CDR3 has 15 amino acids. Germline assignment: CDR1 GTSNPN and CDR2 SVGIG (reference sequence). The CDR3 reads CAWRDPTRGHSEAFF. The CDR3 DNA follows: TGTGCCTGGAGGGACCCCACGAGGGGGCATTCTGAAGCTTTCTTT.

V is TRBV7-3 and J is TRBJ2-2; D may be TRBD2 (7 bases). The V end lost 6 bases, the J end lost 11 bases, and 25 bases lay between the germline ends. From germline, CDR1 is SGHTA and CDR2 FQGTGA. This CDR3 has 16 amino acids. The CDR3 coding sequence is TGTGCCAGCAGGGAGCCCCTAGCGGCGAGGGACAATGAGCTGTTTTTT. It encodes CASREPLAARDNELFF.

The chain recombines TRBV6-1 with TRBJ2-5; D is possibly TRBD1 (6 bases). CDR1 is MNHNS, CDR2 SASEGT, per germline. The germline V and J ends were trimmed by 8 bases and 4 bases, with 23 bases remaining between them. The CDR3 is made up of 16 amino acids. CDR3: CASGGNEGREPETQYF. CDR3 in DNA: TGTGCCAGCGGGGGCAACGAGGGCCGTGAGCCAGAGACCCAGTACTTC.

Notes on this clonotype: The junction shows a germline mismatch at one end, possibly a read error. CDR3 loop: CASRFTGLGATDMQYF. CDR3 sequence (DNA): TGTGCCAGCCGCTTCACGGGGCTGGGAGCCACAGACATGCAGTACTTT. The chain joins TRBV11-3 to TRBJ2-3; D may correspond to TRBD1 or TRBD2 (5 bases each). Germline V gives CDR1 SGHNT, CDR2 YENEEA. The CDR3 covers 16 residues.

Note on this clonotype: At one end, the junction sequence differs from germline, possibly due to a read error. The rearrangement joins TRBV7-2 to TRBJ2-3, with D possibly TRBD2 on 5 matching bases. This CDR3 is 14 amino acids long. The germline gives CDR1 SGHTA, CDR2 FQGNSA. The CDR3 loop reads CASSGGRDTDTQYF. The CDR3 DNA follows: TGTGCCAGCAGCGGAGGCCGTGACACAGATACGCAGTATTTC. The entire variable domain, with the rest obtained from reference TRBV7-2 and TRBJ2-3, is as follows: GAGVSQSPSNKVTEKGKDVELRCDPISGHTALYWYRQSLGQGLEFLIYFQGNSAPDKSGLPSDRFSAERTGGSVSTLTIQRTQQEDSAVYLCASSGGRDTDTQYFGPGTRLTVL.

This clonotype counts as medium-sized. The rearrangement uses TRBV7-3 and TRBJ2-1; 8 nucleotides align to TRBD1. The V gene end was trimmed by 4 bases and the J gene end by 7 bases; junction bases not matched to a gene: 6. Germline loops: CDR1 SGHTA, CDR2 FQGTGA. This CDR3 has 14 residues. The CDR3: CASSSGQGGNEQFF. DNA of the CDR3: TGTGCCAGCAGCTCCGGACAGGGTGGGAATGAGCAGTTCTTC.

V usage is TRBV6-2 or TRBV6-3 and J usage is TRBJ2-3, with 9 bases fitting TRBD2. Germline V lookup: CDR1 MNHEY, CDR2 SVGEGT. This CDR3 has 18 residues. The J segment lost 4 bases and the V segment lost 8 bases, leaving 19 bases of the junction unmatched. CDR3 nucleotides: TGTGCCAGCCGTGATGGCGGGGGGGCTAACAAAGCCTCAGATACGCAGTATTTT. It translates to CASRDGGGANKASDTQYF.

The V gene is TRBV7-2, the J gene TRBJ2-3; 11 bases fit TRBD2. The J call may be in error: the DNA end matches TRBJ2-5 better. The CDR3 extends over 18 amino acids. CDR1 is SGHTA, CDR2 FQGNSA, per germline. CDR3 coding DNA: TGTGCCAGCAGCTTAGATGGACTAGCGGGCGGGCAGGAGGATACCCAGTACTTC. Amino acid sequence: CASSLDGLAGGQEDTQYF.

V gene TRBV12-5 combines with J gene TRBJ2-4; D uncertain. The DNA end is more similar to TRBJ2-7, so the J call may be wrong. Per germline, CDR1 LGHNT and CDR2 FRNRAP. This CDR3 is 13 amino acids long. The CDR3: CASGVSVSNEQYF. DNA for the CDR3: TGTGCTAGTGGTGTGTCGGTTTCCAACGAGCAGTACTTC.

This clonotype has just a few counts. The chain uses TRBV12-3 or TRBV12-4 and TRBJ1-3; no clear D. With 7 bases removed from V and 1 base from J, the gap between germline ends came to 14 bases. The CDR3 sequence is 15 residues long. CDR3 DNA sequence: TGTGCCAGCAAGACCCGGTATTGGTCTGGAAACACCATATATTTT. Amino acids: CASKTRYWSGNTIYF.

The rearrangement links TRBV7-3 to TRBJ2-4, with a possible D match to TRBD2 (5 bases). The CDR3 totals 14 residues. Trimming cost V 8 bases and J 13 bases, with 24 bases left between them. Germline V CDR1 and CDR2: SGHTA, FQGTGA. The CDR3 nucleotides are TGTGCCAGCCGCCCGGGGTGGGCCAAAAACACCCAGTACTTC. Translated, it gives CASRPGWAKNTQYF.

This clonotype was seen at least ten times. The chain recombines TRBV6-7 with TRBJ1-1, with D tentatively TRBD1 (5 bases). TRBV6-7 is noted as an ORF with a role that remains uncertain. V gave up 0 bases and J gave up 1 base, with 12 bases separating them. CDR3 length equals 16 residues. CDR3 sequence reads: CASSYSEGDPNTEAFF. The DNA for the CDR3 is TGTGCCAGCAGTTACTCGGAAGGGGATCCGAACACTGAAGCTTTCTTT.

This clonotype counts as medium-sized. The chain uses TRBV7-2 and TRBJ2-3; 7 bases are a match to TRBD2. Germline loops: CDR1 SGHTA, CDR2 FQGNSA. This CDR3 has 16 amino acids. With V trimmed by 1 base and J by 6 bases, 10 bases remained unmatched. The CDR3: CASSLVGAGVADTQYF. In nucleotides, the CDR3 is TGTGCCAGCAGCTTAGTCGGGGCGGGGGTTGCGGATACGCAGTATTTT.

This clonotype was detected only once. The V call is TRBV7-2, the J call TRBJ1-2, with 9 bases that match TRBD1. Trimming took 1 base from V and 4 from J; bases not matched to a gene: 10. This CDR3 has 17 amino acids. CDR1 and CDR2 (germline): SGHTA, FQGNSA. CDR3 region: CASSLGRTGDVGYGYTF. The CDR3 nucleotides read TGTGCCAGCAGCTTAGGTCGGACAGGGGATGTCGGCTATGGCTACACCTTC.

This clonotype has more than one count but fewer than ten. V and J are TRBV28 and TRBJ1-1; D gene uncertain. Trimming left V 6 bases short and J 6 bases short, with 8 bases between. The CDR3 runs 11 residues. Germline-derived CDR1 and CDR2 are MDHEN and SYDVKM. CDR3 residues: CASRGRPEAFF. The CDR3 region has the DNA TGTGCCAGCAGGGGGAGACCTGAAGCTTTCTTT.

This CDR3 reads CASSLGQGFKNIQYF. The DNA for the CDR3 is TGTGCCAGCAGTCTGGGACAGGGATTCAAAAACATTCAGTACTTC. The chain employs TRBV6-1 and TRBJ2-4; TRBD1 aligns across 9 bases. The CDR3 runs to 15 residues. The trim removed 5 bases at V and 3 bases at J, leaving 5 bases unmatched. Germline V lookup: CDR1 MNHNS, CDR2 SASEGT.

The J gene is TRBJ2-7, the V gene TRBV11-2; D not certain. The CDR3 length is 17 residues. V gave up 4 bases and J gave up 0 bases, with 19 bases separating them. Germline V gives CDR1 SGHAT, CDR2 FQNNGV. DNA of the CDR3: TGTGCCAGCAGCTCAAAATTAGACTCCCGGAGCTCCTACGAGCAGTACTTC. Its protein product is CASSSKLDSRSSYEQYF.